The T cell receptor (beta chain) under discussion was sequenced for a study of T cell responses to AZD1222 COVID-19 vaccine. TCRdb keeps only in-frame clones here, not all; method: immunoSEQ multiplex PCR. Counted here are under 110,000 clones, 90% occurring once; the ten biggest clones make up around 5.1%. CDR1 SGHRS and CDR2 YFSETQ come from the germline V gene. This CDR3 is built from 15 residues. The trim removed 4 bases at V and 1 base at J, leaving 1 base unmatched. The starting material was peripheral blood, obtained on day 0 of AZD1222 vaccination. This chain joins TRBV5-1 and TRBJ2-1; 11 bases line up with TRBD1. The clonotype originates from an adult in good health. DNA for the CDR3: TGCGCCAGCAGCGGACAGGGGGCTTCCTACAATGAGCAGTTCTTC. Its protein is CASSGQGASYNEQFF.